Included here is one T cell receptor (beta chain) sequence, with context. Its antigen remains unidentified. The data derive from a study of shared clonotypes between healthy human individuals. In the sorted-subset replicate PCRs, around 0.2 ug DNA, some 30,000 T cell genomes, was used. In the original workflow: In the immunoSEQ data, sequences were junction-only and lacked quality scores, so filtering differed. Data came from immunoSEQ multiplex PCR; TCRdb stores just in-frame clones and leaves some out. V and J calls and clone size are copied from that table; D and trimming were computed from the DNA. This table holds 640,000 or so clones, 72% found once. In germline, CDR1 is PRHDT, CDR2 FYEKMQ (reference sequence). The CDR3 totals 15 residues. The V and J ends lost 5 bases and 2 bases respectively, with 14 bases between them. Caucasian adults living in Nashville, Tennessee, provided all samples. Study outcomes and limitations: Estimated clonotype richness was generally higher in naive than memory subsets.

The receptor's source is a woman aged 30 to 39 in good health. The chain joins TRBV13 to TRBJ2-3; D is perhaps TRBD1 (5 bases). Sequencing input: memory CD4+ T cells sorted from blood. The sample's subset: CD45RA-negative fraction. The CDR3 here is CASSPKSGITDTQYF. In nucleotides, the CDR3 is TGTGCCAGCAGCCCCAAATCAGGGATCACAGATACGCAGTATTTT.